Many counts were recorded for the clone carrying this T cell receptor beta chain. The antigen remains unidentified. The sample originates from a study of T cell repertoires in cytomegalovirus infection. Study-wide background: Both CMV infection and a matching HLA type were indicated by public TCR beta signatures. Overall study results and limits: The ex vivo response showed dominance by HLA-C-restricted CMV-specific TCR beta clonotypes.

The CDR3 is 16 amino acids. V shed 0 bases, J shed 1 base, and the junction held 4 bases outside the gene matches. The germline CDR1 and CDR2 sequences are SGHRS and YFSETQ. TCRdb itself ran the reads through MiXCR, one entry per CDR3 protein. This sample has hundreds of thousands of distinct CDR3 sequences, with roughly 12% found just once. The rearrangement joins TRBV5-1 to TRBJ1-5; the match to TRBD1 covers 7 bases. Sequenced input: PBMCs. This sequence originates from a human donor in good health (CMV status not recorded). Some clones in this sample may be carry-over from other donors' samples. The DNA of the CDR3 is TGCGCCAGCAGCTTGGGGCAGGGGGGCAGCAATCAGCCCCAGCATTTT. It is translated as CASSLGQGGSNQPQHF.